Following are 3 T cell receptor beta chains from one sample sequenced in a study of blood T cells in healthy people across ages. Next came a second PCR, run for about 6 to 11 cycles, which used a sample-barcoded 5' primer along with a J-beta primer mix. TCRdb used MiXCR to reprocess the 5' RACE reads, holding one entry per CDR3 protein. The data contain approximately 680,000 distinct CDR3 sequences, 32% of them singletons. Sequencing used blood. The receptor source for this set is a woman older than 75 in good health.

About this clonotype: This sequence may be a read error, since a much larger clone differs from it by one base. The chain combines TRBV7-2 with TRBJ2-7, with 9 bases fitting TRBD2. The J segment lost 12 bases and the V segment lost 5 bases, leaving 11 bases of the junction unmatched. The CDR3 spans 13 residues. Germline V CDR1 and CDR2: SGHTA, FQGNSA. This CDR3 reads CASSRGGGGDRYF. The CDR3, as DNA: TGTGCCAGCAGCCGCGGGGGCGGGGGGGATCGGTACTTC. The variable domain in full, with the rest retrieved from reference TRBV7-2 and TRBJ2-7, is GAGVSQSPSNKVTEKGKDVELRCDPISGHTALYWYRQSLGQGLEFLIYFQGNSAPDKSGLPSDRFSAERTGGSVSTLTIQRTQQEDSAVYLCASSRGGGGDRYFGPGTRLTVT.

As regards this clonotype: This may come from a read error, since a much larger clone is one base off. The chain links TRBV20-1 to TRBJ1-6; TRBD1 matches 9 bases. The germline CDR1 and CDR2 sequences are DFQATT and SNEGSKA (reference sequence). There are 14 residues in the CDR3. In DNA form, the CDR3 reads TGCAGTGCTTTGGGACAGGGTGGTAATTCACCCCCCCACTTT. This translates into CSALGQGGNSPPHF.

This clonotype was detected ten times or more. The chain carries TRBV7-8 and TRBJ2-1, with 9 bases that match TRBD2. V lost 0 bases to trimming and J lost 0 bases; unmatched junction nucleotides: 6. CDR1 and CDR2 (germline): SGHVS, FQNEAQ. The CDR3 loop spans 18 amino acids. The CDR3 loop reads CASSLAQRGASSYNEQFF. Here the CDR3 DNA reads TGTGCCAGCAGCTTAGCGCAGCGGGGGGCTAGCTCCTACAATGAGCAGTTCTTC.